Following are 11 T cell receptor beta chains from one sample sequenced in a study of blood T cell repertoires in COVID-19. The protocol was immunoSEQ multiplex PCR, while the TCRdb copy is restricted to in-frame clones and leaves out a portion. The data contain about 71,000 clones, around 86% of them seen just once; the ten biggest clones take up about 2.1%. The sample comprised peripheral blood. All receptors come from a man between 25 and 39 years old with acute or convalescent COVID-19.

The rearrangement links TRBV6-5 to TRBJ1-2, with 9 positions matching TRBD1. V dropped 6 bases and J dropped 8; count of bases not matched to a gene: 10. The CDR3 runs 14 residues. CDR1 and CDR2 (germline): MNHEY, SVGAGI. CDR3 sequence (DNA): TGTGCCAGCAGGGATAACAGGGGGCTCGGCGGCTACACCTTC. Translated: CASRDNRGLGGYTF.

The CDR3, as DNA: TGTGCCAGCAGTCCGGACAGGGAATTAGATGGCTACACCTTC. It specifies CASSPDRELDGYTF. J is TRBJ1-2 and V is TRBV6-5, with TRBD1 matching over 8 bases. This CDR3 region has 14 residues. The V segment lost 5 bases and the J segment 6 bases; nucleotides outside the gene matches: 8. CDR1 is MNHEY and CDR2 is SVGAGI in the germline V gene.

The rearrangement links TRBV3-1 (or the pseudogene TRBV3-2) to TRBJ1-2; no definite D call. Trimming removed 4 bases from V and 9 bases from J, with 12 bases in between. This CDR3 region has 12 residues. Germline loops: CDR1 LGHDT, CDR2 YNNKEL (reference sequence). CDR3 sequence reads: CASSLGPGSYTF. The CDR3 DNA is TGTGCCAGCAGCCTCGGTCCGGGGAGCTACACCTTC.

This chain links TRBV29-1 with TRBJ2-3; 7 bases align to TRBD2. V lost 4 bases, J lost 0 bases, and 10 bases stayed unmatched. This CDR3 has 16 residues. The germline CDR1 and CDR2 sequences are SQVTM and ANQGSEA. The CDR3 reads CSVGGLQRGSTDTQYF. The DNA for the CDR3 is TGCAGCGTTGGGGGCCTACAGCGGGGAAGCACAGATACGCAGTATTTT.

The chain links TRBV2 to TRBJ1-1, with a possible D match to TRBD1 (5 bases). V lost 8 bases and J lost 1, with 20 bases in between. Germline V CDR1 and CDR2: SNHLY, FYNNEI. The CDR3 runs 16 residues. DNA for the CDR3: TGTGCCAGCTCCCCCTGGGGGGGAAATGGGAACACTGAAGCTTTCTTT. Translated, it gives CASSPWGGNGNTEAFF. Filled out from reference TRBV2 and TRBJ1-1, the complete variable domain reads EPEVTQTPSHQVTQMGQEVILRCVPISNHLYFYWYRQILGQKVEFLVSFYNNEISEKSEIFDDQFSVERPDGSNFTLKIRSTKLEDSAMYFCASSPWGGNGNTEAFFGQGTRLTVV.

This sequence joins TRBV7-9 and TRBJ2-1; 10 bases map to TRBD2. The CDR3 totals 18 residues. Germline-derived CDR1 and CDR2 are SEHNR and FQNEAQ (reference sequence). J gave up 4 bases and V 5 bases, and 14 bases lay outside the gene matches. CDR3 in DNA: TGTGCCAGCAGCCCTTTCCGGGCTAGCGGGAGTGCGTACAATGAGCAGTTCTTC. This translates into CASSPFRASGSAYNEQFF.

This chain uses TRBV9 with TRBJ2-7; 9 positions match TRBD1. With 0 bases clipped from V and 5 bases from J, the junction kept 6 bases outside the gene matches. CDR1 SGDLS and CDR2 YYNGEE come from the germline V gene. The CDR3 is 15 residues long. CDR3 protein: CASSVGGTGIDEQYF. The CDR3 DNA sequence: TGTGCCAGCAGCGTAGGTGGGACAGGGATAGACGAGCAGTACTTC.

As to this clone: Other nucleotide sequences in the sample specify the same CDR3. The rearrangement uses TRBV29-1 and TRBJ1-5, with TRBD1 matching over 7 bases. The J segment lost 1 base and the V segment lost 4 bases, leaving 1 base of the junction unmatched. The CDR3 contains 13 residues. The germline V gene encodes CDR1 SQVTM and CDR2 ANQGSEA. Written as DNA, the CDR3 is TGCAGCGTTGGACAGGGAAGCAATCAGCCCCAGCATTTT. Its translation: CSVGQGSNQPQHF.

The DNA of the CDR3 is TGTGCCAGTCGACAACCGCCGGGGGCTGAAGCTTTCTTT. This encodes CASRQPPGAEAFF. This chain links TRBV6-6 with TRBJ1-1, with D perhaps TRBD1 (5 bases). The CDR3 sequence is 13 residues long. Trimming took off 9 bases at V and 6 bases at J, with 17 bases between the two ends. The germline CDR1 and CDR2 sequences are MNHNY and SVGAGI (reference sequence).

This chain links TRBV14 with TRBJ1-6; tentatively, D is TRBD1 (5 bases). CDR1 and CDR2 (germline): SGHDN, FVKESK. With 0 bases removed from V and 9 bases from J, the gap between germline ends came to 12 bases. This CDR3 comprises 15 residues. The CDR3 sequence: CASSQEMTDLSPLHF. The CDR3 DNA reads TGTGCCAGCAGCCAAGAGATGACAGATCTTTCACCCCTCCACTTT.

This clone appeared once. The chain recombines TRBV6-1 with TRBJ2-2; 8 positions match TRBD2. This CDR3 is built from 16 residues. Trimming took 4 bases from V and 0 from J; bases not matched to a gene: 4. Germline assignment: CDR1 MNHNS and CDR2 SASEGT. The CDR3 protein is CASSGRGASNTGELFF. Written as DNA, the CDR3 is TGTGCCAGCAGTGGGCGGGGGGCCTCGAACACCGGGGAGCTGTTTTTT.